This TCR beta chain was recorded in a study of regulatory T cells in long-lasting Graves disease. The study, taken as a whole, reports: Persistent patients had more shared public clonotypes (fewer than 3,000) than new patients (about 870). TRBV28, TRBJ1-2 and TRBJ2-5 emerged as the favored segments in persistent disease.

This clonotype showed up many times. The antigen remains unidentified. CDR1 and CDR2 from the germline V gene are SGHTA and FQGNSA. Trimming shortened V by 3 bases and J by 5 bases, and 14 bases separated the two germline ends. This CDR3 is 14 amino acids long. Relying on iRepertoire HTBI primers and Arm-PCR of CDR3 regions, the team built TCR beta libraries. TCRdb reprocessed the multiplex PCR reads via MiXCR and lists one record per CDR3 protein. The data show approximately 360,000 distinct CDR3 sequences, 23% seen once. As for time point: persistent/refractory GD, antithyroid drugs over 5 years with positive TRAb. PBMCs were the source of the RNA used for TCR sequencing. Approximately 9 milliliters of peripheral blood were taken and placed in EDTA tubes.

The receptor's source is a woman aged 40 to 50 with Graves disease. The sample here was peripheral blood mononuclear cells (PBMCs), taken when the disease was refractory, from a patient treated with antithyroid drugs. The chain recombines TRBV7-2 with TRBJ2-7; a weak D match, TRBD1 (6 bases). The CDR3 sequence is CASSFARGAHEQYF. The DNA for the CDR3 is TGTGCCAGCAGCTTCGCCAGGGGAGCCCACGAGCAGTACTTC.